The source of this TCR beta chain is a study of graft-versus-host responses after intestinal transplantation. The protocol was immunoSEQ multiplex PCR, while the TCRdb copy is restricted to in-frame clones and leaves out a portion. Found here are approximately 110,000 clones, 90% to 95% of them singletons; the top ten hold about 0.2%. General study results and limits: Patients with graft-donor T cell macrochimerism had high graft-versus-host to host-versus-graft clonal ratios in allografts.

Trimming shortened V by 5 bases and J by 3 bases, and 23 bases separated the two germline ends. The germline V gene encodes CDR1 SGHTA and CDR2 FQGNSA. There are 17 residues in the CDR3. In the case of this clone: Its target is unknown.

The origin of this receptor is a human donor who was the organ donor for an intestinal transplant. The sequences come from unstimulated CD4+ T cells sorted from spleen or lymph node cells, collected before transplant. The chain recombines TRBV7-2 with TRBJ2-7, with a tentative D call TRBD1 (5 bases). The CDR3 DNA is TGTGCCAGCAGCCAGAATTCTAACGGTCTAGGGGACTACGAGCAGTACTTC. Protein product: CASSQNSNGLGDYEQYF.